The clone carrying this T cell receptor beta chain was found many times. Together with a sample-barcoded 5' primer, a J-beta primer mix was included in a second PCR lasting roughly 6 to 12 cycles. MiXCR, run by TCRdb on the 5' RACE reads, gives a single entry per CDR3 protein. Of 1.5 million to 1.9 million distinct CDR3 sequences listed, about 45% are singletons. The data derive from a study of blood T cells in healthy people across ages. Germline V gene data show CDR1 as MGHRA and CDR2 as YSYEKL. Trimming removed 4 bases from V and 0 bases from J, with 16 bases in between. This CDR3 has 17 amino acids.

The chain links TRBV4-1 to TRBJ2-4, with a weak D call TRBD1 (5 bases). Sequenced input: blood. The sequence derives from a young woman in good health. As DNA, the CDR3 is TGCGCCAGCAGCCTGGAGACAGCGACCCTAGCCAAAAACATTCAGTACTTC. Amino acids: CASSLETATLAKNIQYF.